This is a list of T cell receptor beta chains from one sample in a study of OX40 agonist ivuxolimab in advanced cancers. The protocol was immunoSEQ multiplex PCR, while the TCRdb copy is restricted to in-frame clones and leaves out a portion. The sample has tens of thousands of clones; roughly four fifths are singletons. This sample comprised CD4+ or CD8+ T cells sorted from blood, obtained in a trial of the OX40 agonist ivuxolimab. The receptors shown here come from an adult with an advanced solid tumor such as melanoma, head and neck, liver or kidney cancer. Both conserved end residues are part of each CDR3. Each record gives: V gene, clone size, J gene, D gene, CDR3 DNA, CDR3 protein. A D gene is named only where the DNA matches it firmly. Part of the rows lack a size; the others show once, few, many or a class for expanded clones.

>TRBV29-1|NA|TRBJ1-1|NA
TGCAGCGTTGAAAAGGATTTGAACACTGAAGCTTTCTTT
CSVEKDLNTEAFF
>TRBV5-1|NA|TRBJ2-1|NA
TGCGCCAGCAGCCCTAACGATATCAACCTAGACAATGAGCAGTTCTTC
CASSPNDINLDNEQFF
>TRBV7-2|once|TRBJ2-5|TRBD2
TGTGCCAGCAGCTTAGGATATGGACTAGCCGATCAAGAGACCCAGTACTTC
CASSLGYGLADQETQYF
>TRBV4-3|NA|TRBJ1-2|NA
TGCGCCAGCAGCCAAGACTTCCGGACACCTAACTATGGCTACACCTTC
CASSQDFRTPNYGYTF
>TRBV4-3|NA|TRBJ2-7|NA
TGCGCCAGCAGCCATGTCTCTGGGGGGAACTCCTACGAGCAGTACTTC
CASSHVSGGNSYEQYF
>TRBV11-2|once|TRBJ1-3|NA
TGTGCCAGCAGCGTAGACGGCCAGAACACCATATATTTT
CASSVDGQNTIYF
>TRBV29-1|few|TRBJ1-1|TRBD1
TGCAGCGCCCGACAGGGCCTTTACACTGAAGCTTTCTTT
CSARQGLYTEAFF
>TRBV5-1|NA|TRBJ2-5|NA
TGCGCCAGCACCCCAGTGAGAACCCAAGAGACCCAGTACTTC
CASTPVRTQETQYF
>TRBV7-2|NA|TRBJ2-4|NA
TGTGCCAGCAGCGCCCGACAGGAAAACATTCAGTACTTC
CASSARQENIQYF
>TRBV30|NA|TRBJ2-7|NA
TGTGCCTGGAGTACAGGGAACTACGAGCAGTACTTC
CAWSTGNYEQYF
>TRBV9|NA|TRBJ2-3|TRBD2
TGTGCCAGCAGCGTCCTAGCGGGGCCCACAGATACGCAGTATTTT
CASSVLAGPTDTQYF
>TRBV5-1|NA|TRBJ2-1|TRBD1
TGCGCCAGCAGCGGAACCTCAGGGGGCGGGACCTACAATGAGCAGTTCTTC
CASSGTSGGGTYNEQFF
>TRBV11-3|NA|TRBJ2-7|NA
TGTGCCAGCAGCCCCCGGACAGCGTCCTACGAGCAGTACTTC
CASSPRTASYEQYF
>TRBV9|NA|TRBJ2-1|NA
TGTGCCAGCAGCGTAGCGCCTCTCTACAATGAGCAGTTCTTC
CASSVAPLYNEQFF
>TRBV27|NA|TRBJ2-7|TRBD1
TGTGCCAGCAGTACTTTGGGACAGACCTCCTACGAGCAGTACTTC
CASSTLGQTSYEQYF
>TRBV2|NA|TRBJ2-7|NA
TGTGCCAGCAGGGGTCTAGCGTCTTCCTACGAGCAGTACTTC
CASRGLASSYEQYF
>TRBV19|NA|TRBJ1-2|TRBD1
TGTGCCAGTAGTCCAACCCGGGGACAGAAACACTATGGCTACACCTTC
CASSPTRGQKHYGYTF
>TRBV5-1|NA|TRBJ1-1|NA
TGCGCCAGCAGCTTGAAAGGGGGTGAGGACACTGAAGCTTTCTTT
CASSLKGGEDTEAFF
>TRBV7-2|NA|TRBJ2-3|NA
TGTGCCAGCAGCCTGACTCGGGGCACAGATACGCAGTATTTT
CASSLTRGTDTQYF
>TRBV10-3|NA|TRBJ2-7|TRBD1
TGTGCCATCAGTGATGTTTTGTCGGGACAGGGAACCTACGAGCAGTACTTC
CAISDVLSGQGTYEQYF
>TRBV4-1|NA|TRBJ2-7|NA
TGCGCCAGCAGCCTCCACTCGGCGGGTCCCTCCTACGAGCAGTACTTC
CASSLHSAGPSYEQYF
>TRBV5-1|NA|TRBJ2-5|TRBD1
TGCGCCAGTGGGGTGCAGGGGGCGCCTGAGCAGTACTTC
CASGVQGAPEQYF
>TRBV7-8|few|TRBJ2-7|TRBD1
TGTGCCAGCAGTCCTACAGGGGGCCAATCCTACGAGCAGTACTTC
CASSPTGGQSYEQYF
>TRBV5-1|few|TRBJ2-5|NA
TGCGCCAGCAGCTTACTACCCGGGACGATGGGAGAGACCCAGTACTTC
CASSLLPGTMGETQYF
>TRBV5-5|NA|TRBJ2-7|NA
TGTGCCAGCAGCTTGTCGTACCCTCCCGAGCAGTACTTC
CASSLSYPPEQYF
>TRBV7-2|NA|TRBJ1-2|NA
TGTGCCAGCAGCTTAGCTCTAGGGAACTATGGCTACACCTTC
CASSLALGNYGYTF
>TRBV7-3|NA|TRBJ2-1|TRBD2
TGTGCCAGCTCGGCGGGAGCCGACAATGAGCAGTTCTTC
CASSAGADNEQFF
>TRBV10-3|NA|TRBJ1-3|NA
TGTGCCACGCGACAGAGCTCTGGAAACACCATATATTTT
CATRQSSGNTIYF